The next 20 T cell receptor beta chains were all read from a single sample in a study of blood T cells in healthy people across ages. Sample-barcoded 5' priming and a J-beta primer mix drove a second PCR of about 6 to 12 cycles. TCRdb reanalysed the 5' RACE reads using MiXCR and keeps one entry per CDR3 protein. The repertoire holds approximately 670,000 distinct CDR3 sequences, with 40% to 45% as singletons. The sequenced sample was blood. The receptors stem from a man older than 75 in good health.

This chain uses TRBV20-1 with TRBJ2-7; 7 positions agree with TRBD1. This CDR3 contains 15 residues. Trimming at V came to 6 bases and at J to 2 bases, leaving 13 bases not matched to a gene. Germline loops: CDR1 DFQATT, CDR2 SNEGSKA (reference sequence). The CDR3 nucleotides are TGCAGTGCCACACCCAGGGAAGGGGGCACCTACGAGCAGTACTTC. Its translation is CSATPREGGTYEQYF.

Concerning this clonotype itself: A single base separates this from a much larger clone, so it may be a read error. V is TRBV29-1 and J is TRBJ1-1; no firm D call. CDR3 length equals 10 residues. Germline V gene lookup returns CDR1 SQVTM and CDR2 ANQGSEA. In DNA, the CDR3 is TGCAGCGCTGAAGATGGTGGGGCTTTCTTT. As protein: CSAEDGGAFF.

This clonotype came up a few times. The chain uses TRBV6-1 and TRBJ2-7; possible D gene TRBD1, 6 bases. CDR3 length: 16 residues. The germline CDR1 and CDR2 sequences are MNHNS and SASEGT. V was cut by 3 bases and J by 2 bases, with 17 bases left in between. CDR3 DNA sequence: TGTGCCAGCAGTGACTCCGGGACACCTATCCCCTACGAGCAGTACTTC. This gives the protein CASSDSGTPIPYEQYF.

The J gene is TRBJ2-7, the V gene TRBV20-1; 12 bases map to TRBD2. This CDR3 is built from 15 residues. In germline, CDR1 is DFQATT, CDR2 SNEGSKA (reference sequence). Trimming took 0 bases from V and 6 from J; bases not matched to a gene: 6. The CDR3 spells CSARDRTSGRSEQYF. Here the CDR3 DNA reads TGCAGTGCTAGAGATCGTACTAGCGGGAGGAGCGAGCAGTACTTC.

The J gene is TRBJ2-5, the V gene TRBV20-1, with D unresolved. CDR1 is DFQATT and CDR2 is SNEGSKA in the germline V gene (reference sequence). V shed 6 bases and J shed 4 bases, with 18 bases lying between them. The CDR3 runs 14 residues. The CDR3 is CSANGRRSRETQYF. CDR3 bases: TGCAGTGCCAATGGGCGGAGATCCCGAGAGACCCAGTACTTC.

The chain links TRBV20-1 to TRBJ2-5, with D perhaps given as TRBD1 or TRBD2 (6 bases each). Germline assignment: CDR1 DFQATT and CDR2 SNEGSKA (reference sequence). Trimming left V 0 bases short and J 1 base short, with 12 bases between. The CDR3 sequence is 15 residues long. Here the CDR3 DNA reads TGCAGTGCTAGAGATGGGGGGACATTCCAAGAGACCCAGTACTTC. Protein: CSARDGGTFQETQYF.

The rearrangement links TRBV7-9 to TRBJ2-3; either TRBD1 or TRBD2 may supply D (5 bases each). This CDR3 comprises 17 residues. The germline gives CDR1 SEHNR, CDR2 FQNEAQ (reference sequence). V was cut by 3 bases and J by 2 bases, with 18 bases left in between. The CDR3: CASSFGASQKLTDTQYF. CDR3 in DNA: TGTGCCAGCAGCTTCGGGGCTAGCCAAAAACTCACAGATACGCAGTATTTT.

CDR3 nucleotides: TGTGCCAGCAGCGTTGAGCAGTACTTC. Protein: CASSVEQYF. The rearrangement uses TRBV21-1 and TRBJ2-5. TRBV21-1 has pseudogene status. There are 9 residues in the CDR3.

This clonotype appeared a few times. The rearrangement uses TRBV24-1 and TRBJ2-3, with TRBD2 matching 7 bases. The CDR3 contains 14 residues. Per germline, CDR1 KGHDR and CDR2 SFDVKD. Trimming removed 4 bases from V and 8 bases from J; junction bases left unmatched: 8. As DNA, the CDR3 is TGTGCCACCAGTGACTCGGGGACTACCGGTACGCAGTATTTT. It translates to CATSDSGTTGTQYF.

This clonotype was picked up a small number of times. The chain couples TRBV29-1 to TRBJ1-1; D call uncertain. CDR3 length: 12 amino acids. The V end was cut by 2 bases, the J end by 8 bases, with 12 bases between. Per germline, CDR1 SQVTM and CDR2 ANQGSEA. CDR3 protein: CSVEIRATEAFF. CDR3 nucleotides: TGCAGCGTTGAAATCCGCGCCACAGAAGCTTTCTTT.

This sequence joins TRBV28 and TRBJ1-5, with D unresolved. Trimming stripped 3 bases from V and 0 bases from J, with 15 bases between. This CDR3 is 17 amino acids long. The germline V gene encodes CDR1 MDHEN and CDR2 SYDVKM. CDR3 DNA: TGTGCCAGCAGTTTTGACAATGCTGCCCTTAGCAATCAGCCCCAGCATTTT. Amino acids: CASSFDNAALSNQPQHF.

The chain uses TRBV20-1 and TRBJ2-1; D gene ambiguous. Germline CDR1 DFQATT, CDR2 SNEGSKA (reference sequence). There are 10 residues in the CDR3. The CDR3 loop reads CSAIDNEQFF. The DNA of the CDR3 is TGCAGCGCAATAGACAATGAGCAGTTCTTC.

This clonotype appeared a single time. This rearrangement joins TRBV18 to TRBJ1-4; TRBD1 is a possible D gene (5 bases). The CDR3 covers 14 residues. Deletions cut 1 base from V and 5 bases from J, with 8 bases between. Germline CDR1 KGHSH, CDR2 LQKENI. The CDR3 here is CASSPQSGNEKLFF. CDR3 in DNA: TGTGCCAGCTCACCACAATCAGGGAATGAAAAACTGTTTTTT. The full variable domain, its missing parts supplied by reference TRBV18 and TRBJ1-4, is NAGVMQNPRHLVRRRGQEARLRCSPMKGHSHVYWYRQLPEEGLKFMVYLQKENIIDESGMPKERFSAEFPKEGPSILRIQQVVRGDSAAYFCASSPQSGNEKLFFGSGTQLSVL.

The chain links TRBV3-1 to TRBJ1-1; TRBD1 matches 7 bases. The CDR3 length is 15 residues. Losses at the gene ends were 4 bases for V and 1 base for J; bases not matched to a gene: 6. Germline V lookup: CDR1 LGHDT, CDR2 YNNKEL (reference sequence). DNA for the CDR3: TGTGCCAGCAGCCCAGGACAGGCGGGGAACACTGAAGCTTTCTTT. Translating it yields CASSPGQAGNTEAFF.

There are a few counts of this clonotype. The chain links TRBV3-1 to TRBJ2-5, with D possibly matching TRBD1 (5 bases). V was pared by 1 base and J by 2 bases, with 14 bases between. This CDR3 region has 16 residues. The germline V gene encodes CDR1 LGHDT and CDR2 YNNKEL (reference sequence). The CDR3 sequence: CASSQAGITGQETQYF. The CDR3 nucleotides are TGTGCCAGCAGCCAAGCTGGGATCACAGGACAAGAGACCCAGTACTTC.

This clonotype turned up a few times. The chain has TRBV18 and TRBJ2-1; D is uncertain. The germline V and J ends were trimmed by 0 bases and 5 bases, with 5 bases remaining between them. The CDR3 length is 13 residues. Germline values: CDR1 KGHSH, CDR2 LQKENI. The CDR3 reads CASSPPTNNEQFF. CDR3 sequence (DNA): TGTGCCAGCTCACCACCTACCAACAATGAGCAGTTCTTC.

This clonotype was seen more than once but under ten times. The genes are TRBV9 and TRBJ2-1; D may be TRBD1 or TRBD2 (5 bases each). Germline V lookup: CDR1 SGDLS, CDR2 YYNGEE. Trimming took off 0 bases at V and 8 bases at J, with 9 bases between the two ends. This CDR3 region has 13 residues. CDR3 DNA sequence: TGTGCCAGCAGCGTAGGAGGGGACGATGAGCAGTTCTTC. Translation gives CASSVGGDDEQFF. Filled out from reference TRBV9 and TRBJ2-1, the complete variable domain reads DSGVTQTPKHLITATGQRVTLRCSPRSGDLSVYWYQQSLDQGLQFLIQYYNGEERAKGNILERFSAQQFPDLHSELNLSSLELGDSALYFCASSVGGDDEQFFGPGTRLTVL.

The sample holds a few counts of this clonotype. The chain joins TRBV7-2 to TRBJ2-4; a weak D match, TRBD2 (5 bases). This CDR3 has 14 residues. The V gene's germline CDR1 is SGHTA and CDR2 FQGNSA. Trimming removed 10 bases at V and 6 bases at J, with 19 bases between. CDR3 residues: CATKAGAAGNIQYF. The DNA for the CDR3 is TGTGCCACGAAGGCAGGTGCGGCGGGAAACATTCAGTACTTC. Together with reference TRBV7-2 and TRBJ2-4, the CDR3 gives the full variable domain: GAGVSQSPSNKVTEKGKDVELRCDPISGHTALYWYRQSLGQGLEFLIYFQGNSAPDKSGLPSDRFSAERTGGSVSTLTIQRTQQEDSAVYLCATKAGAAGNIQYFGAGTRLSVL.

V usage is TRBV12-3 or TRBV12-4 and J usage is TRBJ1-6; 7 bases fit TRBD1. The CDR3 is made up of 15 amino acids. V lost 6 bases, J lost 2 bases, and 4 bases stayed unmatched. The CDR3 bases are TGTGCCAGCAGCCGGGACAGTGCCTATAATTCACCCCTCCACTTT. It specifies CASSRDSAYNSPLHF.

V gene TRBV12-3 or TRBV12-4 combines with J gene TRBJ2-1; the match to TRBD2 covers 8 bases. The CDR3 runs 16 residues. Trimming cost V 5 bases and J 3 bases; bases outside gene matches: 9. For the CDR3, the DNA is TGTGCCAGCAGTCCAATAGCGGGATTGGGCTACAATGAGCAGTTCTTC. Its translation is CASSPIAGLGYNEQFF.